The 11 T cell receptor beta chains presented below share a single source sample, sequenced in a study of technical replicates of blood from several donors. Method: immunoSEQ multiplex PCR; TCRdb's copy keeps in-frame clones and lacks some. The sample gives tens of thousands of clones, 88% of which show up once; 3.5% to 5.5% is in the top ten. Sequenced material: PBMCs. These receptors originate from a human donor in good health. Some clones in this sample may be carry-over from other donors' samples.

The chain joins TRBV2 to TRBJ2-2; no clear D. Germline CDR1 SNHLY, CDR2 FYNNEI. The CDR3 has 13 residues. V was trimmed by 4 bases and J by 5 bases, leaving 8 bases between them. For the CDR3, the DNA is TGTGCCAGCAGTGGTGAGATTACCGGGGAGCTGTTTTTT. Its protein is CASSGEITGELFF.

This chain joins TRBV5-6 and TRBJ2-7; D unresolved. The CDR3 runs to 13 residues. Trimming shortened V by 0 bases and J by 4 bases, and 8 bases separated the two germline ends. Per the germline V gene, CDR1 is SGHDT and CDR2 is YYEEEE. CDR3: CASSLEQDYEQYF. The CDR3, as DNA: TGTGCCAGCAGCTTGGAACAAGATTACGAGCAGTACTTC.

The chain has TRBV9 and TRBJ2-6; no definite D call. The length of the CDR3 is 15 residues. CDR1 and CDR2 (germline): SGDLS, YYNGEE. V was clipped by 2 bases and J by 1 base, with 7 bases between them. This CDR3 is CASSVVSSGANVLTF. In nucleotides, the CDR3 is TGTGCCAGCAGCGTTGTGAGTTCTGGGGCCAACGTCCTGACTTTC.

Written as DNA, the CDR3 is TGTGCCAGCAGCAGCCGGGACAGGAGCTCCTACGAGCAGTACTTC. Protein product: CASSSRDRSSYEQYF. The chain joins TRBV5-4 to TRBJ2-7; 8 bases are shared with TRBD1. This CDR3 region has 15 residues. V lost 4 bases, J lost 0 bases, and 6 bases stayed unmatched. Germline V CDR1 and CDR2: SGHNT, YYREEE (reference sequence).

The CDR3 DNA follows: TGTGCCAGCAGCGGAGGACGGAACAGCTATGGCTACACCTTC. Protein: CASSGGRNSYGYTF. This chain joins TRBV28 and TRBJ1-2; D is uncertain. The CDR3 covers 14 residues. Trimming pared 6 bases from V and 4 bases from J, leaving 15 bases between. The germline gives CDR1 MDHEN, CDR2 SYDVKM.

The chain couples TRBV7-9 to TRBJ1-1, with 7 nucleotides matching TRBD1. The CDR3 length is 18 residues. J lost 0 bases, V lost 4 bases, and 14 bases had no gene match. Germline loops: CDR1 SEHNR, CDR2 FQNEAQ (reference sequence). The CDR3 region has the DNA TGTGCCAGCAGCTCGCCCCCAGGGGGGAACTGGATGAACACTGAAGCTTTCTTT. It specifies CASSSPPGGNWMNTEAFF.

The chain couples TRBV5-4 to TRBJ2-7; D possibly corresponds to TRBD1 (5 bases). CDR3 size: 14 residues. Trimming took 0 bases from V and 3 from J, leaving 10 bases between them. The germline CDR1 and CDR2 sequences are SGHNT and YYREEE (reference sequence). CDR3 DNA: TGTGCCAGCAGCTTGGGGGGCAGAGTCTACGAGCAGTACTTC. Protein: CASSLGGRVYEQYF. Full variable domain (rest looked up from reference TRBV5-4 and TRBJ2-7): ETGVTQSPTHLIKTRGQQVTLRCSSQSGHNTVSWYQQALGQGPQFIFQYYREEENGRGNFPPRFSGLQFPNYSSELNVNALELDDSALYLCASSLGGRVYEQYFGPGTRLTVT.

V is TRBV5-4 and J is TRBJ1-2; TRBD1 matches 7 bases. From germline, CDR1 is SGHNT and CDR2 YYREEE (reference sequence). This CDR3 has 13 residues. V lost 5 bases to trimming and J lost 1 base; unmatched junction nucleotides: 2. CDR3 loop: CASSRDSNYGYTF. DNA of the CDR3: TGTGCCAGCAGTAGGGACAGTAACTATGGCTACACCTTC.

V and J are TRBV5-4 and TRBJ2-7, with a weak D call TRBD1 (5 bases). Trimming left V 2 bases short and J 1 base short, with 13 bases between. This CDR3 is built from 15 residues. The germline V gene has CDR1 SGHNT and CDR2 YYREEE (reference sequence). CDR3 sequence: CASSFSQGSSYEQYF. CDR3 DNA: TGTGCCAGCAGCTTCTCGCAGGGAAGTTCCTACGAGCAGTACTTC.

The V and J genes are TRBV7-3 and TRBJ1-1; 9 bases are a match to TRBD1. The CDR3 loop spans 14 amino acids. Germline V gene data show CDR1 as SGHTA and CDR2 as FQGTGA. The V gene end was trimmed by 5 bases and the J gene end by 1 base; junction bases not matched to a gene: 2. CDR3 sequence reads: CASSQGQGNTEAFF. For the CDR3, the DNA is TGTGCCAGCAGCCAGGGACAGGGGAACACTGAAGCTTTCTTT.

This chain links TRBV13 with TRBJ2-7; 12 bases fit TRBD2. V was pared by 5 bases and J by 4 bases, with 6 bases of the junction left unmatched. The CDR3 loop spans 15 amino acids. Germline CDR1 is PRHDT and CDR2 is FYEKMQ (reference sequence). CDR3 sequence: CASSARTSGIYEQYF. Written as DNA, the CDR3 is TGTGCCAGCAGCGCCCGGACTAGCGGGATATACGAGCAGTACTTC.